This passage covers 21 T cell receptor beta chains from one sample sequenced in a study of control samples from healthy donors and cancer patients. Only in-frame clones appear in the TCRdb table, and some are missing; sequencing was by immunoSEQ multiplex PCR. The sample holds 75,000 to 90,000 clones, about 85% seen once. What was sequenced was blood. These receptors originate from a woman aged 40-49 years in good health.

This clone is a singleton in its sample. This sequence joins TRBV4-3 and TRBJ1-1, with TRBD1 as a possible D gene (5 bases). The V gene lost 0 bases and the J gene lost 1 base, with 18 bases spanning the gap. The CDR3 spans 18 residues. Germline assignment: CDR1 LGHNA and CDR2 YSLEER. CDR3 nucleotide sequence: TGCGCCAGCAGCCAAGAGGGGGTCGGCAGGGTGGAGAACACTGAAGCTTTCTTT. Its protein is CASSQEGVGRVENTEAFF.

This chain connects TRBV29-1 to TRBJ1-3; D unclear. With 7 bases removed from V and 3 bases from J, the gap between germline ends came to 7 bases. The CDR3 has 11 amino acids. Germline loops: CDR1 SQVTM, CDR2 ANQGSEA. The CDR3 spells CSGLLGNTIYF. The CDR3 nucleotides are TGCAGCGGCCTCCTTGGAAACACCATATATTTT.

The chain has TRBV4-3 and TRBJ1-6; a possible D gene is TRBD1 (6 bases). Germline V gives CDR1 LGHNA, CDR2 YSLEER. CDR3 size: 19 residues. Trimming shortened V by 0 bases and J by 0 bases, and 15 bases separated the two germline ends. The CDR3 loop is CASSQDAVTGSSYNSPLHF. CDR3 DNA: TGCGCCAGCAGCCAAGATGCGGTAACAGGGAGCTCCTATAATTCACCCCTCCACTTT.

This clone was seen only a few times. This chain connects TRBV30 to TRBJ2-3; tentative D call: TRBD1 (6 bases). CDR3 size: 15 residues. Per the germline V gene, CDR1 is GTSNPN and CDR2 is SVGIG (reference sequence). Trimming stripped 3 bases from V and 0 bases from J, with 13 bases between. This CDR3 reads CAWSTVRGSTDTQYF. The CDR3 coding sequence is TGTGCCTGGAGCACTGTGAGGGGGAGCACAGATACGCAGTATTTT.

The chain combines TRBV7-2 with TRBJ1-3, with D perhaps matching TRBD1 (6 bases). Trimming cost V 2 bases and J 3 bases, with 14 bases left between them. This CDR3 has 16 residues. Germline V gene sequence: CDR1 SGHTA, CDR2 FQGNSA. For the CDR3, the DNA is TGTGCCAGCAGCTTACCAGGGGACACTGTTGGAAACACCATATATTTT. Residues: CASSLPGDTVGNTIYF. Complete variable domain (other parts from reference TRBV7-2 and TRBJ1-3): GAGVSQSPSNKVTEKGKDVELRCDPISGHTALYWYRQSLGQGLEFLIYFQGNSAPDKSGLPSDRFSAERTGGSVSTLTIQRTQQEDSAVYLCASSLPGDTVGNTIYFGEGSWLTVV.

DNA of the CDR3: TGTGCCAGCAGCAAGTTACGGGACAGGCCCTACGAGCAGTACTTC. Protein product: CASSKLRDRPYEQYF. The chain links TRBV3-1 (or the pseudogene TRBV3-2) to TRBJ2-7; 8 nucleotides match TRBD1. The trim removed 5 bases at V and 2 bases at J, leaving 8 bases unmatched. The CDR3 loop spans 15 amino acids. CDR1 LGHDT and CDR2 YNNKEL come from the germline V gene (reference sequence).

The rearrangement joins TRBV29-1 to TRBJ2-1; 11 bases align to TRBD2. Losses at the gene ends were 2 bases for V and 6 bases for J; bases not matched to a gene: 3. The length of the CDR3 is 14 residues. Germline V gene lookup returns CDR1 SQVTM and CDR2 ANQGSEA. In DNA form, the CDR3 reads TGCAGCGTTGAACGGGGGACTAGCGGCAATGAGCAGTTCTTC. It yields the protein CSVERGTSGNEQFF.

The rearrangement links TRBV7-2 to TRBJ1-2; TRBD1 matches 10 bases. Trimming removed 6 bases from V and 2 bases from J; junction bases left unmatched: 9. CDR3 length: 16 residues. Germline assignment: CDR1 SGHTA and CDR2 FQGNSA. The CDR3 nucleotides read TGTGCCAGCAGGACACAATCGGGACAGGGGAACTATGGCTACACCTTC. This encodes CASRTQSGQGNYGYTF.

The chain combines TRBV10-3 with TRBJ1-6, with 8 bases aligning to TRBD1. The CDR3 length is 12 residues. Trimming removed 7 bases from V and 8 bases from J; junction bases left unmatched: 1. The germline V gene has CDR1 ENHRY and CDR2 SYGVKD. The CDR3 bases are TGTGCCATCAAGGACAGGGATTCACCCCTCCACTTT. Its protein product is CAIKDRDSPLHF.

The chain links TRBV6-1 to TRBJ2-7; tentatively, D is TRBD1 or TRBD2 (5 bases each). Between the trimmed V and J ends, which lost 0 bases and 0 bases, there was a span of 9 bases. CDR1 is MNHNS, CDR2 SASEGT, per germline. The CDR3 spans 15 residues. CDR3 sequence reads: CASSEAWGSSYEQYF. The CDR3 DNA sequence: TGTGCCAGCAGTGAAGCCTGGGGGAGCTCCTACGAGCAGTACTTC.

CDR3 sequence: CASSSPWERVGGPLHF. The CDR3 coding sequence is TGTGCCAGCAGCTCCCCCTGGGAACGGGTAGGGGGACCCCTCCACTTT. The V call is TRBV5-6, the J call TRBJ1-6; the D gene is possibly TRBD1 (6 bases). This CDR3 region has 16 residues. Trimming removed 3 bases from V and 12 bases from J, with 22 bases in between. Germline CDR1 reads SGHDT; CDR2 reads YYEEEE.

V and J are TRBV5-1 and TRBJ1-2; 7 nucleotides agree with TRBD1. The CDR3 consists of 14 residues. Germline V CDR1 and CDR2: SGHRS, YFSETQ. Germline trimming cut 6 bases from V and 6 bases from J; bases unmatched to any gene: 11. Here the CDR3 reads CASNEEVQGDGYTF. In DNA, the CDR3 is TGCGCCAGCAATGAAGAGGTCCAGGGGGATGGCTACACCTTC.

This clone turned up a few times. The chain has TRBV6-2 or TRBV6-3 and TRBJ1-6; D unclear. Trimming removed 2 bases from V and 7 bases from J, with 9 bases in between. The CDR3 sequence is 14 residues long. Looked up from germline, CDR1 is MNHEY and CDR2 is SVGEGT. For the CDR3, the DNA is TGTGCCAGCAGTTACGCAGGAGAGAATTCACCCCTCCACTTT. Translation: CASSYAGENSPLHF.

V is TRBV9 and J is TRBJ1-1, with no clear D. V lost 1 base and J lost 3, with 7 bases in between. Germline loops: CDR1 SGDLS, CDR2 YYNGEE. The CDR3 covers 13 residues. The CDR3 spells CASSVLGDTEAFF. In DNA, the CDR3 is TGTGCCAGCAGCGTACTTGGGGACACTGAAGCTTTCTTT.

The CDR3 DNA sequence: TGTGCCAGTAGTATAATCGCGGGGTGGGAGCTGTTTTTT. Its translation is CASSIIAGWELFF. V usage is TRBV19 and J usage is TRBJ2-2; possible D gene TRBD2, 6 bases. V dropped 2 bases and J dropped 9 bases, with 10 bases sitting between them. The germline CDR1 and CDR2 sequences are LNHDA and SQIVND (reference sequence). The CDR3 contains 13 residues.

This chain links TRBV2 with TRBJ2-2; D remains ambiguous. CDR3 size: 15 residues. The germline CDR1 and CDR2 sequences are SNHLY and FYNNEI. Trimming stripped 4 bases from V and 0 bases from J, with 9 bases between. CDR3 loop: CASSGAATNTGELFF. The CDR3 DNA sequence: TGTGCCAGCAGTGGGGCAGCCACGAACACCGGGGAGCTGTTTTTT.

The rearrangement joins TRBV6-5 to TRBJ1-2; 9 nucleotides match TRBD1. The CDR3 length is 14 residues. The germline CDR1 and CDR2 sequences are MNHEY and SVGAGI. With V trimmed by 7 bases and J by 0 bases, 3 bases remained unmatched. CDR3 in DNA: TGTGCCAGCAACAGACAGGGGGCTAACTATGGCTACACCTTC. Protein product: CASNRQGANYGYTF.

The rearrangement links TRBV19 to TRBJ2-1; D unresolved. The V end lost 3 bases, the J end lost 6 bases, and 9 bases lay between the germline ends. CDR3 length equals 13 residues. Germline lookup yields CDR1 LNHDA and CDR2 SQIVND (reference sequence). CDR3 in amino acids: CASSIGTANEQFF. CDR3 in DNA: TGTGCCAGTAGTATTGGCACAGCCAATGAGCAGTTCTTC.

In its sample, this clone was seen a few times. The chain couples TRBV30 to TRBJ1-1, with a tentative D call TRBD1 (5 bases). The germline gives CDR1 GTSNPN, CDR2 SVGIG (reference sequence). The CDR3 length is 12 residues. V shed 4 bases and J shed 11 bases, with 17 bases lying between them. The CDR3 DNA sequence: TGTGCCTGGACAGGGTCGACGTTTGATGCTTTCTTT. This encodes CAWTGSTFDAFF.

Only a few counts were recorded for this clone. The chain couples TRBV7-8 to TRBJ1-1; TRBD1 is a possible D gene (5 bases). The CDR3 has 16 amino acids. V lost 2 bases, J lost 5 bases, and 18 bases lay in between. Germline V gene lookup returns CDR1 SGHVS and CDR2 FQNEAQ. CDR3: CASSLRGDRVSTEAFF. In DNA form, the CDR3 reads TGTGCCAGCAGCTTAAGAGGGGACCGGGTTTCGACTGAAGCTTTCTTT.

V is TRBV7-2 and J is TRBJ1-1; the match to TRBD1 covers 9 bases. CDR1 SGHTA and CDR2 FQGNSA come from the germline V gene. The CDR3 is 13 amino acids. V trimming: 5 bases; J trimming: 8 bases; junction bases outside the gene matches: 6. The CDR3 nucleotides are TGTGCCAGCAGCCTAAACAGGGGGCGGGAAGCTTTCTTT. Protein sequence: CASSLNRGREAFF.